These 15 T cell receptor beta chains originate from one sample sequenced in a study of cytomegalovirus exposure and HLA in healthy donors. The PCR contained 60 Vbeta and 13 Jbeta primers. Sequencing was performed with immunoSEQ multiplex PCR; in TCRdb, only in-frame clones are kept and a portion is missing. The repertoire holds about 170,000 clones, with 85% as singletons. Material: PBMCs. The source is a boy between 2 and 15 years old in good health and CMV-seronegative.

In its sample, this clone was seen a few times. The CDR3 DNA reads as TGTGCCAGCAGCCAAGATAAAGGTAGCGGGAGGGCCCGAGAGACCCAGTACTTC. It codes for CASSQDKGSGRARETQYF. The chain carries TRBV4-2 and TRBJ2-5, with 11 bases matching TRBD2. J was trimmed by 4 bases and V by 0 bases; bases with no gene match: 10. The germline gives CDR1 LGHNA, CDR2 YNFKEQ. There are 18 residues in the CDR3.

The chain has TRBV6-5 and TRBJ2-1; a weak D match, TRBD2 (6 bases). Germline CDR1 reads MNHEY; CDR2 reads SVGAGI. The V and J ends lost 3 bases and 9 bases respectively, with 15 bases between them. The CDR3 totals 14 residues. CDR3 amino acids: CASSYVGSAGEQFF. CDR3 nucleotide sequence: TGTGCCAGCAGTTATGTCGGGAGTGCTGGTGAGCAGTTCTTC.

This clone turned up a few times. The chain uses TRBV30 and TRBJ1-2; a possible D gene is TRBD1 (5 bases). The germline CDR1 and CDR2 sequences are GTSNPN and SVGIG (reference sequence). The CDR3 is 13 residues long. Trimming pared 4 bases from V and 3 bases from J, leaving 12 bases between. The CDR3 region is CAWNRGRDYGYTF. In nucleotides, the CDR3 is TGTGCCTGGAACCGGGGGAGGGACTATGGCTACACCTTC. The variable domain in full, completed from reference TRBV30 and TRBJ1-2, reads SQTIHQWPATLVQPVGSPLSLECTVEGTSNPNLYWYRQAAGRGLQLLFYSVGIGQISSEVPQNLSASRPQDRQFILSSKKLLLSDSGFYLCAWNRGRDYGYTFGSGTRLTVV.

This clone was detected only a few times. The chain is built from TRBV5-4 and TRBJ2-4, with 9 bases aligning to TRBD1. Germline lookup yields CDR1 SGHNT and CDR2 YYREEE (reference sequence). The CDR3 contains 18 residues. Trimming at V came to 0 bases and at J to 4 bases, leaving 11 bases not matched to a gene. The CDR3 nucleotides read TGTGCCAGCAGCTTGGGGACCATCGCCGGGACAGGGAAAAACATTCAGTACTTC. The encoded protein is CASSLGTIAGTGKNIQYF.

V is TRBV4-2 and J is TRBJ2-5, with 9 bases that match TRBD2. This CDR3 is 18 amino acids long. Germline V CDR1 and CDR2: LGHNA, YNFKEQ. Unmatched junction bases numbered 14, after V lost 2 bases and J lost 4 bases. CDR3 nucleotides: TGTGCCAGCAGCCAAAGATTGTCTAGCGGGGCCCGGGGAGAGACCCAGTACTTC. This translates into CASSQRLSSGARGETQYF.

This clone came up a few times. The V call is TRBV29-1, the J call TRBJ2-1; 15 bases are a match to TRBD2. This CDR3 contains 17 residues. With V trimmed by 3 bases and J by 2 bases, 5 bases remained unmatched. Germline V gives CDR1 SQVTM, CDR2 ANQGSEA. This CDR3 is CSVEGLAGGRAYNEQFF. The CDR3 DNA sequence: TGCAGCGTTGAGGGACTAGCGGGAGGTAGAGCCTACAATGAGCAGTTCTTC.

V usage is TRBV30 and J usage is TRBJ1-3; 7 nucleotides align to TRBD1. CDR1 is GTSNPN, CDR2 SVGIG, per germline (reference sequence). The CDR3 is made up of 15 amino acids. Trimming cost V 0 bases and J 3 bases; bases outside gene matches: 5. CDR3 sequence: CAWSVRQGGGNTIYF. The CDR3 DNA reads TGTGCCTGGAGTGTACGTCAGGGGGGTGGAAACACCATATATTTT.

The chain uses TRBV13 and TRBJ2-7; unclear D gene. The CDR3 has 11 residues. Germline V gives CDR1 PRHDT, CDR2 FYEKMQ (reference sequence). V lost 3 bases, J lost 6 bases, and 6 bases lay in between. The CDR3 sequence is CASSFRSEQYF. The DNA for the CDR3 is TGTGCCAGCAGCTTCCGTTCCGAGCAGTACTTC.

The chain carries TRBV9 and TRBJ2-3; 14 bases align to TRBD2. This CDR3 is built from 17 residues. Trimming at V came to 1 base and at J to 5 bases, leaving 6 bases not matched to a gene. Germline V gene data show CDR1 as SGDLS and CDR2 as YYNGEE. DNA of the CDR3: TGTGCCAGCAGCGTACTGGGACTAGCGGGAGTAATAGATACGCAGTATTTT. Residues: CASSVLGLAGVIDTQYF.

CDR3 sequence: CASSLPGQGGREQFF. Written as DNA, the CDR3 is TGTGCCAGCAGCTTACCGGGACAGGGAGGACGTGAGCAGTTCTTC. V usage is TRBV11-2 and J usage is TRBJ2-1; 9 positions agree with TRBD1. Looked up from germline, CDR1 is SGHAT and CDR2 is FQNNGV. The CDR3 is 15 residues long. The J segment lost 9 bases and the V segment lost 2 bases, leaving 8 bases of the junction unmatched.

This rearrangement joins TRBV29-1 to TRBJ1-1; perhaps TRBD1 as D (5 bases). This CDR3 comprises 13 residues. V was trimmed by 7 bases and J by 5 bases, leaving 17 bases between them. Germline V CDR1 and CDR2: SQVTM, ANQGSEA. The CDR3 nucleotides are TGCAGCGCTCGGGGGGTGGTGTGGACTGAAGCTTTCTTT. This sequence encodes CSARGVVWTEAFF.

The V call is TRBV19, the J call TRBJ2-7; 9 bases agree with TRBD2. V was clipped by 7 bases and J by 4 bases; unmatched bases: 8. Germline CDR1 is LNHDA and CDR2 is SQIVND (reference sequence). The CDR3 loop spans 14 amino acids. The CDR3 sequence: CASTEGGGGYEQYF. The CDR3 nucleotides are TGTGCCAGTACCGAAGGCGGGGGGGGATACGAGCAGTACTTC.

This chain joins TRBV28 and TRBJ2-2; 7 nucleotides line up with TRBD2. V shed 4 bases and J 2 bases; nucleotides not matched to a gene: 10. Germline V gene lookup returns CDR1 MDHEN and CDR2 SYDVKM. This CDR3 comprises 17 residues. The CDR3 is CASSSLGGDLNTGELFF. CDR3 sequence (DNA): TGTGCCAGCAGTTCCCTTGGGGGGGACCTCAACACCGGGGAGCTGTTTTTT.

This clone was found a few times. J is TRBJ2-1 and V is TRBV7-9; possibly TRBD1 for D (6 bases). The CDR3 extends over 14 amino acids. V lost 5 bases to trimming and J lost 3 bases, with 11 bases between them. From germline, CDR1 is SEHNR and CDR2 FQNEAQ (reference sequence). DNA of the CDR3: TGTGCCAGCAGCCTCGGACAGTACTACAATGAGCAGTTCTTC. It encodes CASSLGQYYNEQFF.

As to this clone: The sample contains more than one DNA sequence encoding this CDR3. This chain connects TRBV28 to TRBJ2-6, with D unresolved. The CDR3 loop spans 15 amino acids. Trimming shortened V by 8 bases and J by 4 bases, and 15 bases separated the two germline ends. The germline V gene encodes CDR1 MDHEN and CDR2 SYDVKM. As DNA, the CDR3 is TGTGCCAGCCTCCGAGGTCCTGGGGGGGCCAACGTCCTGACTTTC. Protein product: CASLRGPGGANVLTF.